This passage covers 24 T cell receptor beta chains from one sample sequenced in a study of response to subunit inactivated influenza vaccine. TCRdb reprocessed the RT-PCR reads via MiXCR and lists one record per CDR3 protein. In the table there are over 400,000 distinct CDR3 sequences, about a tenth of which are singletons. This sample comprised PBMCs from blood, obtained about 40 days after vaccination. All receptors come from a man aged 50 to 59 who received an inactivated influenza vaccine.

The sample holds a few counts of this clonotype. The chain joins TRBV7-9 to TRBJ1-2; 7 bases are shared with TRBD1. Germline loops: CDR1 SEHNR, CDR2 FQNEAQ (reference sequence). Trimming took 5 bases from V and 6 from J; bases not matched to a gene: 6. The CDR3 contains 13 residues. Written as DNA, the CDR3 is TGTGCCAGCAGCCGACAGGGTCCCGATGGCTACACCTTC. Translated: CASSRQGPDGYTF.

The table lists this clonotype with a few counts. J is TRBJ1-2 and V is TRBV3-1; tentatively, D is TRBD1 (6 bases). Germline V CDR1 and CDR2: LGHDT, YNNKEL (reference sequence). V dropped 1 base and J dropped 6 bases, with 18 bases sitting between them. The CDR3 consists of 16 residues. CDR3 nucleotide sequence: TGTGCCAGCAGCCAAGTCTTTCTAGGACAGAGGGATGGCTACACCTTC. It codes for CASSQVFLGQRDGYTF.

This chain connects TRBV7-9 to TRBJ2-3, with TRBD2 as a possible D gene (6 bases). Trimming removed 5 bases from V and 5 bases from J, with 14 bases in between. The germline V gene encodes CDR1 SEHNR and CDR2 FQNEAQ (reference sequence). The CDR3 is made up of 14 amino acids. CDR3 bases: TGTGCCAGCAGCCAGACGGAGGGATTAGATACGCAGTATTTT. As protein: CASSQTEGLDTQYF.

The rearrangement links TRBV20-1 to TRBJ2-1; 9 positions match TRBD2. V shed 6 bases and J 6 bases; nucleotides not matched to a gene: 12. Germline V lookup: CDR1 DFQATT, CDR2 SNEGSKA (reference sequence). The CDR3 extends over 15 amino acids. CDR3 in amino acids: CSANPAGGRVNEQFF. CDR3 nucleotide sequence: TGCAGTGCCAACCCAGCGGGAGGTCGGGTCAATGAGCAGTTCTTC.

The chain combines TRBV18 with TRBJ2-3; 8 bases match TRBD2. J gave up 4 bases and V 1 base, and 7 bases lay outside the gene matches. Germline CDR1 and CDR2: KGHSH and LQKENI. CDR3 length equals 16 residues. The CDR3 bases are TGTGCCAGCTCACCACGTTCTAGCGGGTGGTCAGATACGCAGTATTTT. Amino acids: CASSPRSSGWSDTQYF. Using reference TRBV18 and TRBJ2-3 for the parts outside the CDR3, the full variable domain is NAGVMQNPRHLVRRRGQEARLRCSPMKGHSHVYWYRQLPEEGLKFMVYLQKENIIDESGMPKERFSAEFPKEGPSILRIQQVVRGDSAAYFCASSPRSSGWSDTQYFGPGTRLTVL.

This clonotype was recorded a few times. The CDR3: CASSRDLGQGYREQFF. CDR3 nucleotides: TGTGCCAGCAGCCGGGACCTGGGACAGGGGTATCGTGAGCAGTTCTTC. This chain links TRBV4-2 with TRBJ2-1; 10 nucleotides align to TRBD1. Trimming cost V 4 bases and J 9 bases; bases outside gene matches: 12. Germline CDR1 reads LGHNA; CDR2 reads YNFKEQ. The CDR3 extends over 16 amino acids.

The chain recombines TRBV7-2 with TRBJ2-5; 8 nucleotides line up with TRBD1. V lost 5 bases, J lost 5 bases, and 13 bases stayed unmatched. Germline V gene data show CDR1 as SGHTA and CDR2 as FQGNSA. This CDR3 contains 16 residues. The CDR3 sequence is CASSRQGTRFGETQYF. In DNA form, the CDR3 reads TGTGCCAGCAGCCGACAGGGGACAAGGTTTGGGGAGACCCAGTACTTC.

This chain uses TRBV3-1 with TRBJ2-3; D call uncertain. This CDR3 spans 12 amino acids. V dropped 0 bases and J dropped 11 bases, with 9 bases sitting between them. Germline assignment: CDR1 LGHDT and CDR2 YNNKEL (reference sequence). As DNA, the CDR3 is TGTGCCAGCAGCCAAGACGATCGGAGGCAGTATTTT. Residues: CASSQDDRRQYF.

Of note for this clonotype: One end of the junction varies from germline; a read error may be responsible. J is TRBJ2-1 and V is TRBV3-1; D call uncertain. CDR3 length: 12 amino acids. The germline V gene encodes CDR1 LGHDT and CDR2 YNNKEL (reference sequence). The CDR3 loop reads CASSLRWNEHFF. CDR3 DNA: TGTGCCAGCAGCCTTAGATGGAATGAGCACTTCTTC.

Note on this clonotype: The germline gene is not matched at one end of the junction; a read error may be the cause. This sequence joins TRBV6-2 or TRBV6-3 and TRBJ2-1; 9 bases line up with TRBD2. Germline V CDR1 and CDR2: MNHEY, SVGEGT. The CDR3 contains 16 residues. Here the CDR3 reads CASSYFRGGAYNEQFF. The CDR3 nucleotides are TGTGCCAGCAGTTACTTCCGCGGGGGGGCCTATAATGAGCAGTTCTTC.

This clonotype was counted only a few times. The V gene is TRBV4-3, the J gene TRBJ2-7; D is perhaps TRBD1 (5 bases). The V gene's germline CDR1 is LGHNA and CDR2 YSLEER. The CDR3 length is 13 residues. Trimming removed 0 bases from V and 8 bases from J, with 11 bases in between. The CDR3 DNA is TGCGCCAGCAGCCAAGATAGGGCAGGGAAGCAGTACTTC. Translated: CASSQDRAGKQYF.

This clonotype occurred a few times. The CDR3 region has the DNA TGTGCCAGCAGCTTATCGGGGCAGGGCGACGAGCAGTACTTC. Its translation: CASSLSGQGDEQYF. The rearrangement joins TRBV7-9 to TRBJ2-7; TRBD1 or TRBD2 may be the D gene (5 bases each). CDR1 and CDR2 from the germline V gene are SEHNR and FQNEAQ (reference sequence). CDR3 length: 14 amino acids. Between the trimmed V and J ends, which lost 2 bases and 5 bases, there was a span of 13 bases. Supplemented by reference TRBV7-9 and TRBJ2-7, the full variable domain reads DTGVSQNPRHKITKRGQNVTFRCDPISEHNRLYWYRQTLGQGPEFLTYFQNEAQLEKSRLLSDRFSAERPKGSFSTLEIQRTEQGDSAMYLCASSLSGQGDEQYFGPGTRLTVT.

The genes are TRBV5-1 and TRBJ2-1; D uncertain. Germline V gene sequence: CDR1 SGHRS, CDR2 YFSETQ. V was clipped by 3 bases and J by 0 bases, with 13 bases between them. CDR3 length equals 16 residues. CDR3 sequence: CASSSGRTSSYNEQFF. DNA of the CDR3: TGCGCCAGCAGCTCTGGACGGACGAGCTCCTACAATGAGCAGTTCTTC.

Only a few counts were recorded for this clonotype. J is TRBJ2-3 and V is TRBV7-9; 8 bases agree with TRBD1. Germline CDR1 reads SEHNR; CDR2 reads FQNEAQ (reference sequence). The CDR3 length is 16 residues. The junction had 9 bases not matched to a gene; V was cut back by 4 bases and J by 3 bases. The chain's CDR3 is CASSSTRDRITDTQYF. The CDR3 DNA follows: TGTGCCAGCAGCTCTACCCGGGACAGGATTACAGATACGCAGTATTTT.

The chain recombines TRBV4-1 with TRBJ2-3; D unresolved. Deletions cut 0 bases from V and 2 bases from J, with 18 bases between. There are 18 residues in the CDR3. Germline V gives CDR1 MGHRA, CDR2 YSYEKL. CDR3 DNA sequence: TGCGCCAGCAGCCAAGAACGACTTTACGTGATAGACACAGATACGCAGTATTTT. It specifies CASSQERLYVIDTDTQYF.

The chain has TRBV7-9 and TRBJ2-1; 9 bases line up with TRBD2. Germline lookup yields CDR1 SEHNR and CDR2 FQNEAQ (reference sequence). The CDR3 contains 17 residues. After removal of 5 bases from V and 2 bases from J, the junction contained 10 bases not matched to a gene. In DNA form, the CDR3 reads TGTGCCAGCAGCCGGGCGGCGGGAGGGGGCACCTACAATGAGCAGTTCTTC. Translating it yields CASSRAAGGGTYNEQFF.

In its sample, this clonotype was seen many times. The chain joins TRBV15 to TRBJ2-5, with D perhaps matching TRBD1 (5 bases). V lost 1 base and J lost 4, with 7 bases in between. The CDR3 runs 13 residues. The V gene's germline CDR1 is LNHNV and CDR2 YYDKDF (reference sequence). The CDR3 region is CATSRGQLETQYF. Written as DNA, the CDR3 is TGTGCCACCAGCAGAGGACAGCTAGAGACCCAGTACTTC.

This clonotype was seen a few times. This chain's CDR3 is CASSLGTGGWTEAFF. Here the CDR3 DNA reads TGCGCCAGCAGCTTGGGGACAGGGGGGTGGACTGAAGCTTTCTTT. The genes are TRBV5-1 and TRBJ1-1; 10 bases match TRBD1. This CDR3 is 15 amino acids long. Germline trimming cut 0 bases from V and 5 bases from J; bases unmatched to any gene: 4. The germline V gene encodes CDR1 SGHRS and CDR2 YFSETQ.

This clonotype came up many times. This chain links TRBV7-2 with TRBJ2-3, with TRBD1 identical over 10 bases. CDR1 is SGHTA, CDR2 FQGNSA, per germline. The V gene end was trimmed by 4 bases and the J gene end by 0 bases; junction bases not matched to a gene: 7. This CDR3 is 17 amino acids long. CDR3 DNA: TGTGCCAGCAGCTCCTCGACAGGGGGCTTTAGCACAGATACGCAGTATTTT. It translates to CASSSSTGGFSTDTQYF.

This clonotype turned up a few times. V usage is TRBV7-9 and J usage is TRBJ2-5; 10 nucleotides align to TRBD2. The J segment lost 2 bases and the V segment lost 7 bases, leaving 4 bases of the junction unmatched. There are 14 residues in the CDR3. In germline, CDR1 is SEHNR, CDR2 FQNEAQ (reference sequence). The CDR3 sequence: CASTRTSGQETQYF. CDR3 sequence (DNA): TGTGCCAGCACCCGGACTAGCGGACAAGAGACCCAGTACTTC.

This rearrangement joins TRBV29-1 to TRBJ1-1; D is ambiguous. Germline lookup yields CDR1 SQVTM and CDR2 ANQGSEA. V lost 5 bases to trimming and J lost 5 bases, with 12 bases between them. CDR3 length equals 12 residues. CDR3 sequence (DNA): TGCAGCGTTAACGGATGGGGAACTGAAGCTTTCTTT. Residues: CSVNGWGTEAFF.

This clonotype was counted a few times. V and J are TRBV4-2 and TRBJ2-1; D unresolved. With 0 bases removed from V and 9 bases from J, the gap between germline ends came to 6 bases. In germline, CDR1 is LGHNA, CDR2 YNFKEQ. This CDR3 spans 12 amino acids. The CDR3 DNA reads TGTGCCAGCAGCCAAGAATCAACTGAGCAGTTCTTC. Residues: CASSQESTEQFF.

The table lists this clonotype with many counts. The CDR3, as DNA: TGTGCCAGCAGGCGATTTCGGGAGAGCAATCAGCCCCAGCATTTT. The encoded protein is CASRRFRESNQPQHF. The genes are TRBV28 and TRBJ1-5; D not resolved. V gave up 6 bases and J gave up 1 base, with 13 bases separating them. The CDR3 has 15 residues. In germline, CDR1 is MDHEN, CDR2 SYDVKM.

This clonotype was detected only a few times. This chain connects TRBV6-1 to TRBJ2-7; TRBD1 might be the D (7 bases). The V end lost 5 bases, the J end lost 6 bases, and 17 bases lay between the germline ends. This CDR3 contains 14 residues. Germline V gene lookup returns CDR1 MNHNS and CDR2 SASEGT. The DNA of the CDR3 is TGTGCCAGCAGTCCCAGGGGGGTTGTTCGCGAGCAGTACTTC. Its protein is CASSPRGVVREQYF.